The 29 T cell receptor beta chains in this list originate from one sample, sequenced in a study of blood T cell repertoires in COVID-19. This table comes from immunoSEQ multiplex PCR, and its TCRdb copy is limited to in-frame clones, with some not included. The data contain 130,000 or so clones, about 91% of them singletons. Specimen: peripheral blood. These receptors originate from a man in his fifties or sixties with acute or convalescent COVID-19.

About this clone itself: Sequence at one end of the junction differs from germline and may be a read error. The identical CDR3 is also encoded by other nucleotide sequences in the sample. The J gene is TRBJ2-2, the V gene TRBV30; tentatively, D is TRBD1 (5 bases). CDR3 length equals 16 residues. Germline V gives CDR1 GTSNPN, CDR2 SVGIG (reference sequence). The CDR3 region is CAWTPRTGANTGELFF. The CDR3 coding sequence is TGTGCCTGGACGCCCAGAACAGGCGCGAACACCGGAGAGCTGTTTTTT.

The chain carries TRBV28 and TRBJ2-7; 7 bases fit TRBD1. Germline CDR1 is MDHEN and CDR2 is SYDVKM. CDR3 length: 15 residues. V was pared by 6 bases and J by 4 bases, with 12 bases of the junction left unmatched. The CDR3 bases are TGTGCCAGCAGCTCTTCCGGGACAGCCGCGTACGAGCAGTACTTC. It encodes CASSSSGTAAYEQYF.

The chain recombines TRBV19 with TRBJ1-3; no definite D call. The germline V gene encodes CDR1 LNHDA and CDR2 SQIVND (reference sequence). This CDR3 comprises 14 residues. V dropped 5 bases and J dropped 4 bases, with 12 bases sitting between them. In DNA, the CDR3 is TGTGCCAGTAGTTCCTCCCCTAGAGGAAACACCATATATTTT. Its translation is CASSSSPRGNTIYF.

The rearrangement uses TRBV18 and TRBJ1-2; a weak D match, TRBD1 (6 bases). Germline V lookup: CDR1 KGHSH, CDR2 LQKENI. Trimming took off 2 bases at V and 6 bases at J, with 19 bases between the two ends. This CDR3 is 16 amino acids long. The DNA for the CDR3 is TGTGCCAGCTCACCAGTTACAGGGCTGTTTGGAGATGGCTACACCTTC. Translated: CASSPVTGLFGDGYTF. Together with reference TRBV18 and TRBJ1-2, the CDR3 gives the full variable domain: NAGVMQNPRHLVRRRGQEARLRCSPMKGHSHVYWYRQLPEEGLKFMVYLQKENIIDESGMPKERFSAEFPKEGPSILRIQQVVRGDSAAYFCASSPVTGLFGDGYTFGSGTRLTVV.

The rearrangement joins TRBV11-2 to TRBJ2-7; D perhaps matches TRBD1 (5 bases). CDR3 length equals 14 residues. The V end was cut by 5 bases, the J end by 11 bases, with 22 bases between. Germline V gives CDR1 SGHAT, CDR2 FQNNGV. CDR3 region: CASSPRGQSPPKYF. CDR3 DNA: TGTGCCAGCAGCCCCCGAGGACAAAGTCCCCCTAAGTACTTC.

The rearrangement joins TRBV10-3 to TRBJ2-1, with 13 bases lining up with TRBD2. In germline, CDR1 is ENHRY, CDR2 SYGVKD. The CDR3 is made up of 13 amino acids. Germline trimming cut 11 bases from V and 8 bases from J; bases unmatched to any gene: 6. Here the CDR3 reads CAVTSGRADEQFF. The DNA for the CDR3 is TGTGCCGTCACTAGCGGGAGGGCTGATGAGCAGTTCTTC.

The CDR3 spells CAWSKGAPGEQYF. CDR3 in DNA: TGTGCCTGGAGTAAGGGAGCCCCGGGGGAGCAGTACTTC. J is TRBJ2-7 and V is TRBV30; D perhaps matches TRBD2 (5 bases). V lost 2 bases and J 7 bases, leaving 15 bases between the germline ends. The CDR3 extends over 13 amino acids. Germline CDR1 and CDR2: GTSNPN and SVGIG (reference sequence).

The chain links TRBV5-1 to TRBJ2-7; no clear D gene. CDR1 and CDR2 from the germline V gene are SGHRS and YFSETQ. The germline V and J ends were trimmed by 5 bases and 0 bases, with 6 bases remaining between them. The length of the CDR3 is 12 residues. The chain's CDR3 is CASRRSSYEQYF. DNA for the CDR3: TGCGCCAGCAGGAGGAGCTCCTACGAGCAGTACTTC.

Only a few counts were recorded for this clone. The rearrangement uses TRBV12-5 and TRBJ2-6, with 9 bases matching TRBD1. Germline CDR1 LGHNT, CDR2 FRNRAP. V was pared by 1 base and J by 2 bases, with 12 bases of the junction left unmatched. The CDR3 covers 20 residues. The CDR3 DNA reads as TGTGCTAGTGGTTTGGGCCGGGTGGGACAGGGATTCCCTGGGGCCAACGTCCTGACTTTC. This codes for CASGLGRVGQGFPGANVLTF.

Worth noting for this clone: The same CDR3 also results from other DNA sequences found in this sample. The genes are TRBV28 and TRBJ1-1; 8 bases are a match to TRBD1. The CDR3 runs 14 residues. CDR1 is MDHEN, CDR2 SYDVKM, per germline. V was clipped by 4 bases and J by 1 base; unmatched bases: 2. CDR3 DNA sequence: TGTGCCAGCAGTTCCGGACAGGGGAACACTGAAGCTTTCTTT. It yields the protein CASSSGQGNTEAFF.

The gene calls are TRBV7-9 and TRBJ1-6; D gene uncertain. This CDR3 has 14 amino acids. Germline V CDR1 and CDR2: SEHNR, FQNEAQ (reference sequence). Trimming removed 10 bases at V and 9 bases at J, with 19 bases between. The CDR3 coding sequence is TGTGCCATCAAAGTCGAGGGAGACGGTTCACCCCTCCACTTT. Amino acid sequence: CAIKVEGDGSPLHF.

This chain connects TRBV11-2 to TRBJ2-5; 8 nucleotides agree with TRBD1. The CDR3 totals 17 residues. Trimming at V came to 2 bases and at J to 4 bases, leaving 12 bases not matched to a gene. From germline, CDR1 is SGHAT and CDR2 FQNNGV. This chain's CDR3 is CASSLRAGGLFRETQYF. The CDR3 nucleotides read TGTGCCAGCAGCTTAAGGGCAGGGGGCTTATTTCGAGAGACCCAGTACTTC.

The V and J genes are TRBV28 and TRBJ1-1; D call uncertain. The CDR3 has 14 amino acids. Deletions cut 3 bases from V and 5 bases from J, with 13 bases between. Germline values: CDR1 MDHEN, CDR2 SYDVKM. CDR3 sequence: CASSLGTRRTEAFF. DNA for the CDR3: TGTGCCAGCAGTTTGGGAACCAGGAGGACTGAAGCTTTCTTT. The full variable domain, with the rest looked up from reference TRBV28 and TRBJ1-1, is DVKVTQSSRYLVKRTGEKVFLECVQDMDHENMFWYRQDPGLGLRLIYFSYDVKMKEKGDIPEGYSVSREKKERFSLILESASTNQTSMYLCASSLGTRRTEAFFGQGTRLTVV.

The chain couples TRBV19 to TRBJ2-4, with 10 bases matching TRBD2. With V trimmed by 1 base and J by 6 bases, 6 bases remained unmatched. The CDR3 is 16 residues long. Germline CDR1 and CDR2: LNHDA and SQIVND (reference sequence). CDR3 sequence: CASSIGPSGSGNIQYF. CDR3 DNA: TGTGCCAGTAGTATAGGGCCTAGCGGGAGTGGAAACATTCAGTACTTC.

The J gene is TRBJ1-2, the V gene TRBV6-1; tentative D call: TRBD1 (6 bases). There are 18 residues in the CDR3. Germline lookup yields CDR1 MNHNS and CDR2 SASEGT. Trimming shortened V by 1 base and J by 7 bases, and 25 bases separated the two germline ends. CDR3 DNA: TGTGCCAGCAGTGAAGGGGGAGCTAGATTACAGGGTTTCGGTGGCTACACCTTC. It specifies CASSEGGARLQGFGGYTF.

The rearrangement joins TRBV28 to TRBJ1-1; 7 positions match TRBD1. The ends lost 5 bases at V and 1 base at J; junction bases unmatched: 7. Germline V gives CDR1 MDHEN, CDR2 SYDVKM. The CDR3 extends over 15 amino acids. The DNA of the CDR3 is TGTGCCAGCAGTCAGCCGGGACAGCCGAACACTGAAGCTTTCTTT. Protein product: CASSQPGQPNTEAFF.

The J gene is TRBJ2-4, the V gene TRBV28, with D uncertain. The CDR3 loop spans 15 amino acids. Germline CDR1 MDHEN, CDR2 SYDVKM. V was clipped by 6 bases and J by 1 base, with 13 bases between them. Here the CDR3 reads CASSLDGPAKNIQYF. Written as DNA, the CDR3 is TGTGCCAGCAGCCTAGACGGTCCGGCCAAAAACATTCAGTACTTC.

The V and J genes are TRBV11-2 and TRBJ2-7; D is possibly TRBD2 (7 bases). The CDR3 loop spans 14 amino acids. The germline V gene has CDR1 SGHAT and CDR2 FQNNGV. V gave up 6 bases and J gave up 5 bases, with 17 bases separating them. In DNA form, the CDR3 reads TGTGCCAGCAGTTCGTTAGGGGGGGCGAACGAGCAGTACTTC. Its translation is CASSSLGGANEQYF.

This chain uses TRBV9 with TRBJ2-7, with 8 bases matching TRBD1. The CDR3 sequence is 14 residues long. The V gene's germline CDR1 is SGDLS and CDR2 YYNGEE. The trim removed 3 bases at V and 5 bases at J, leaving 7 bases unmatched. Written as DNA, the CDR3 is TGTGCCAGCAGCGCGACCCAGGGGGCGGACGAGCAGTACTTC. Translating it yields CASSATQGADEQYF.

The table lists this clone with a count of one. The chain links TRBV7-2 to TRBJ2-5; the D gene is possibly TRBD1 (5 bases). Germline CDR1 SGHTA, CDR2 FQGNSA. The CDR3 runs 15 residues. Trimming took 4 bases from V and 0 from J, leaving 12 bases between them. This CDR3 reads CASSSDTTYQETQYF. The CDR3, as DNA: TGTGCCAGCAGCTCGGACACAACATACCAAGAGACCCAGTACTTC.

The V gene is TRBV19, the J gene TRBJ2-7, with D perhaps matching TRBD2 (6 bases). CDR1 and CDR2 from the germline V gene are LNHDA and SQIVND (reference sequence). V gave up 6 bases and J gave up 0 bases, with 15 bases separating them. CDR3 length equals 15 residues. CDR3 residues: CASSHPGGGSYEQYF. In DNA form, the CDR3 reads TGTGCCAGTAGCCACCCCGGGGGTGGCTCCTACGAGCAGTACTTC. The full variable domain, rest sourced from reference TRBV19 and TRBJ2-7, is DGGITQSPKYLFRKEGQNVTLSCEQNLNHDAMYWYRQDPGQGLRLIYYSQIVNDFQKGDIAEGYSVSREKKESFPLTVTSAQKNPTAFYLCASSHPGGGSYEQYFGPGTRLTVT.

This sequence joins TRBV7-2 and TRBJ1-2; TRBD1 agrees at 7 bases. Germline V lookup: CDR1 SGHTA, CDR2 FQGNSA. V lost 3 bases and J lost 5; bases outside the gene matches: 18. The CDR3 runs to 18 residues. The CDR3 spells CASSFLSAGDRARYGYTF. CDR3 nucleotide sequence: TGTGCCAGCAGCTTTCTCTCGGCCGGAGACAGGGCGAGGTATGGCTACACCTTC.

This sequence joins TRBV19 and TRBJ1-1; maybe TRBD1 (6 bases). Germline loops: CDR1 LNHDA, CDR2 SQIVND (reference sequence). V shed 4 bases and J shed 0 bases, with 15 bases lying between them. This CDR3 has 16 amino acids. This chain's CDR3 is CASSKQGSGVNTEAFF. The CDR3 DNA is TGTGCCAGTAGTAAGCAGGGATCAGGGGTGAACACTGAAGCTTTCTTT.

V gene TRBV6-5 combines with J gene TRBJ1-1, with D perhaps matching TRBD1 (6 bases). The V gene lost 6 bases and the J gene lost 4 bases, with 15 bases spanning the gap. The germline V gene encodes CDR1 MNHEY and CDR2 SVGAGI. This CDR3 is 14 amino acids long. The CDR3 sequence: CASRLTGLSTEAFF. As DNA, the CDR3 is TGTGCCAGCAGACTCACAGGGTTGAGCACTGAAGCTTTCTTT.

The CDR3: CASSSSGGDTEAFF. The CDR3 region has the DNA TGCGCCAGCAGCAGCAGCGGCGGGGACACTGAAGCTTTCTTT. The V gene is TRBV5-1, the J gene TRBJ1-1, with D hard to call. The germline gives CDR1 SGHRS, CDR2 YFSETQ. This CDR3 contains 14 residues. Trimming removed 4 bases from V and 3 bases from J, with 13 bases in between.

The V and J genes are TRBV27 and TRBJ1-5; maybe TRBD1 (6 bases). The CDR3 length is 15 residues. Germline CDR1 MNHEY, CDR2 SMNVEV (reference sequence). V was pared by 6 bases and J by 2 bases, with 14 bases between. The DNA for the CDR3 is TGTGCCAGCAGGCTAACAGGGACGGGCAATCAGCCCCAGCATTTT. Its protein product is CASRLTGTGNQPQHF.

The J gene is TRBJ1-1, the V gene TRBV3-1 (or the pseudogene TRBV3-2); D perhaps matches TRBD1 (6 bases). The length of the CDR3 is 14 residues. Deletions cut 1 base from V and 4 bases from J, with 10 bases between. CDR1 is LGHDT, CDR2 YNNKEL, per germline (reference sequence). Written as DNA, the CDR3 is TGTGCCAGCAGCCAAGGGGGGCTGGGCACTGAAGCTTTCTTT. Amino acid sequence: CASSQGGLGTEAFF.

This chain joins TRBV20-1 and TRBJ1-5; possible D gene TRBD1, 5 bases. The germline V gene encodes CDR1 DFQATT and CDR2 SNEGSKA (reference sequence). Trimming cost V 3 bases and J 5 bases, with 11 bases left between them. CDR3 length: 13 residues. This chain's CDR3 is CSASAGWDQPQHF. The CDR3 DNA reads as TGCAGTGCTAGTGCAGGGTGGGATCAGCCCCAGCATTTT.

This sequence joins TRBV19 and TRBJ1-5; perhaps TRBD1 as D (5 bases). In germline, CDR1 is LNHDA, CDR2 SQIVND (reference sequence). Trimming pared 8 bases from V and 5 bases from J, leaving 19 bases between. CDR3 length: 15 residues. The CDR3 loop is CASRGEEGYHQPQHF. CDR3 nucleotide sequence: TGTGCCAGTCGGGGGGAGGAGGGTTATCATCAGCCCCAGCATTTT.